What follows is one T cell receptor beta chain and its context. Antigen specificity is unknown. This CDR3 is built from 16 residues. Primers included in the PCR were 60 Vbeta and 13 Jbeta primers. TCRdb's copy holds only in-frame clones and misses some; the assay was immunoSEQ multiplex PCR. This sample has 200,000 to 250,000 clones, with more than 65% found just once. This sample was included in a study of cytomegalovirus exposure and HLA in healthy donors. Overall study findings and caveats: With later analysis, a missense DCLRE1C variant became linked to TCR beta V- and J-gene trimming. Because they were indistinguishable, some V segments, including TRBV6-2 and TRBV6-3, were excluded. Follow-up analysis seemed to connect common viral pathogens with several of the most significant clusters identified. As confirmed in vitro, a few CMV-associated chains were specific for CMV antigens.

The specimen sequenced was PBMCs. The rearrangement links TRBV21-1 to TRBJ2-5; the D call TRBD1 from the table was never checked on the DNA. TRBV21-1 is a pseudogene segment. The receptor was isolated from a woman aged 25 to 39 in good health and CMV-seronegative. The CDR3 sequence: CASSPDRLPKQETQYF. The CDR3 coding sequence is TGTGCCAGCAGCCCAGACAGGTTACCGAAACAAGAGACCCAGTACTTC.